The rows below give T cell receptor beta chains drawn from one sample of a study of early T cells in non-severe SARS-CoV-2 infection. TCRdb re-called the 5' RACE reads through MiXCR, storing one row per CDR3 protein. The sample records approximately 32,000 distinct CDR3 sequences, 3.9% being singletons. The sequenced material came from whole blood. These TCRs come from an adult who was a healthcare worker with PCR-confirmed SARS-CoV-2 infection or an uninfected control (not recorded which). The CDR3 runs from the conserved cysteine through the conserved F or W. The order of the fields is V gene, CDR3 protein.

V: TRBV19; CDR3: CASSGGYNEQFF
V: TRBV29-1; CDR3: CSAGMGRGYEQYF
V: TRBV20-1; CDR3: CSAEGDSQGRYEQYF
V: TRBV14; CDR3: CASSRQPTGTGELFF
V: TRBV30; CDR3: CAWSSGGDNTQYF
V: TRBV21-1; CDR3: CASRPYKQYF
V: TRBV2; CDR3: CAILRGSPYNEQFF
V: TRBV6-1; CDR3: CASRGIYEQYF
V: TRBV5-1; CDR3: CASAMNSNQPQHF
V: TRBV6-6; CDR3: CASSYAGGYYGYTF
V: TRBV7-6; CDR3: CASKRDITDTQYF
V: TRBV6-5; CDR3: CASSRRLGSSYEQYF
V: TRBV10-2; CDR3: CASSETGLLVPSYEQYF
V: TRBV3-1; CDR3: CASSQKGAGTDTQYF
V: TRBV25-1; CDR3: CASSGTPREQYF
V: TRBV20-1; CDR3: CSARPSGRGETQYF
V: TRBV12-3/TRBV12-4; CDR3: CASNPSGSGTKTQYF
V: TRBV27; CDR3: CASSLDLKGEQFF
V: TRBV9; CDR3: CASTGEPGNTIYF
V: TRBV18; CDR3: CASSPPGGNSGNTIYF
V: TRBV7-2; CDR3: CASSLARPDTQYF
V: TRBV7-2; CDR3: CASSSRGDTQYF
V: TRBV7-9; CDR3: CAISAGRADQPQHF
V: TRBV7-2; CDR3: CVSSRPGQGANIQYF
V: TRBV11-2; CDR3: CASRGIAGGLDDTQYF
V: TRBV7-3; CDR3: CASSLKGGYGYTF
V: TRBV5-4; CDR3: CASTSSGIGTGELFF